The clone carrying this T cell receptor beta chain was recorded a few times. Its antigen is currently unknown. From the 5' RACE reads, TCRdb called clonotypes with MiXCR, one entry per CDR3 protein. Among hundreds of thousands of distinct CDR3 sequences listed, roughly 18% were seen once. This specimen belongs to a study of identical twins. Study conclusions and caveats: Models underpredicted monozygotic twin sharing of out-of-frame TCR alpha. Fewer insertions marked abundant cord blood beta clonotypes; young adult naive trended weakly, memory not at all.

CDR3 length equals 16 residues. Losses at the gene ends were 5 bases for V and 2 bases for J; bases not matched to a gene: 7. Germline CDR1 SGHTA, CDR2 FQGTGA. This same sample was also taken into another study, of T cells expressing NK-cell markers. This second report adds: Expanded NKG2C+ T cell clones had unclear HCMV specificity.

The source is a woman in her late teens or twenties in good health. This sequence joins TRBV7-3 and TRBJ2-5, with TRBD1 matching over 11 bases. The specimen was PBMCs. CDR3 amino acids: CASSASGTGGQETQYF. The CDR3 DNA reads TGTGCCAGCAGCGCGTCCGGGACAGGGGGGCAAGAGACCCAGTACTTC.